This T cell receptor (beta chain) is drawn from a study of blood T cell repertoires in COVID-19. Study at large: Sources were T cells, B-cell-depleted T cells, or PBMCs; the material itself was cDNA or gDNA.

Method: immunoSEQ multiplex PCR; TCRdb's copy keeps in-frame clones and lacks some. The sample has 150,000 to 200,000 clones; about 80% are singletons. Germline CDR1 SGHNT, CDR2 YYREEE (reference sequence). CDR3 length: 17 residues. Trimming removed 5 bases from V and 5 bases from J; junction bases left unmatched: 12. The sequenced material came from peripheral blood. V and J are TRBV5-4 and TRBJ2-3; 12 bases fit TRBD2. The sequence derives from a woman aged 80 or over with acute or convalescent COVID-19. The CDR3 reads CASRVGPSGGAGDTQYF. In nucleotides, the CDR3 is TGTGCCAGCAGGGTCGGACCTAGCGGGGGGGCCGGAGATACGCAGTATTTT.